The following is a TCR beta chain sequence with its context. These data belong to a study of blood T cell repertoires in COVID-19. Background on the study: PBMCs, B-cell-depleted T cells, or T cells were the source of the cDNA or gDNA that made up the material.

Authors' methods: By means of reference gene primer amplification, nucleated cell counts were estimated. Assay: immunoSEQ multiplex PCR; the TCRdb copy retains only in-frame clones and omits some. V and J calls and clone size are copied from that table; D and trimming were computed from the DNA. The sample includes 150,000 or so clones, around 86% of them seen just once. The sample consisted of peripheral blood. This clonotype was sampled from a man between 18 and 35 years old with acute or convalescent COVID-19.

Written as DNA, the CDR3 is TGTGCCAGCCGAAAACAGGGTAACACTGAAGCTTTCTTT. It codes for CASRKQGNTEAFF. The chain is built from TRBV7-2 and TRBJ1-1, with a weak D call TRBD1 (6 bases). Germline-derived CDR1 and CDR2 are SGHTA and FQGNSA. CDR3 length: 13 residues. The germline V and J ends were trimmed by 8 bases and 2 bases, with 12 bases remaining between them. Complete variable domain (other parts from reference TRBV7-2 and TRBJ1-1): GAGVSQSPSNKVTEKGKDVELRCDPISGHTALYWYRQSLGQGLEFLIYFQGNSAPDKSGLPSDRFSAERTGGSVSTLTIQRTQQEDSAVYLCASRKQGNTEAFFGQGTRLTVV.